This T cell receptor (beta chain) derives from a study of blood T cell repertoires in COVID-19. The wider study: Spain, Italy and the United States supplied samples that represented acute and convalescent COVID-19. The analysed material was cDNA or gDNA that came from T cells, B-cell-depleted T cells, or PBMCs.

Sequenced by immunoSEQ multiplex PCR; TCRdb stores in-frame clones only, minus some. The sample includes some 49,000 clones, roughly 79% of them seen just once. The CDR3 spans 14 residues. Trimming removed 1 base at V and 4 bases at J, with 11 bases between. Germline CDR1 is MGHDK and CDR2 is SYGVNS. One Seattle source followed patients from active infection through their disease course. Material for sequencing was peripheral blood. The rearrangement uses TRBV25-1 and TRBJ2-7; maybe TRBD2 (5 bases). The TCR comes from a woman older than 75 with COVID-19, enrolled during active disease. CDR3 nucleotide sequence: TGTGCCAGCAGTGAATCTGCCCGGGGTTACGAGCAGTACTTC. Translated, it gives CASSESARGYEQYF.